This T cell receptor (beta chain) is from a study of monozygotic twins with inflammatory bowel disease. CDR1 SGDLS and CDR2 YYNGEE come from the germline V gene. The CDR3 length is 15 residues. TCRdb re-called the 5' RACE reads and gives one entry per CDR3 protein, without DNA. This sample's table reports 400,000 or so distinct CDR3 sequences. The sequencing sample was made of blood. This chain joins TRBV9 and TRBJ2-7; TCRdb's D call, TRBD1, is unchecked because there is no DNA. The sequence was collected from a human donor with ulcerative colitis or Crohn's disease, or a healthy co-twin of an affected twin (not recorded which). CDR3 amino acids: CASSVADRGLYEQYF.